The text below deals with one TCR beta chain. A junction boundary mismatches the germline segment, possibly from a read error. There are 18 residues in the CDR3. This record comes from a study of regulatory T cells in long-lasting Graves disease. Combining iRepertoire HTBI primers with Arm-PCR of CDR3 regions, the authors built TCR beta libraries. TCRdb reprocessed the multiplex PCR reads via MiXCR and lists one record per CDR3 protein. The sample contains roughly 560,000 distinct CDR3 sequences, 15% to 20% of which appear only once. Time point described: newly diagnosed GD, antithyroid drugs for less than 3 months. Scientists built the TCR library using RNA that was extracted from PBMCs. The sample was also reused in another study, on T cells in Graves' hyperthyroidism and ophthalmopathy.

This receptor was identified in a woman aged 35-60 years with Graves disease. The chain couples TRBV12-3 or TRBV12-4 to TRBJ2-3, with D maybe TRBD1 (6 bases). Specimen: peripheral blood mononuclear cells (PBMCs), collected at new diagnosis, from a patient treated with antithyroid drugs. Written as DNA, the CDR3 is TGTGCCAGCGGTTTAGATTTTCGGGACACAACTAGCACAGATACGCAGTATTTT. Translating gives CASGLDFRDTTSTDTQYF.